What follows are 30 T cell receptor beta chains derived from one specimen sequenced in a study of T-cell memory formation after mild COVID-19. A single record per CDR3 protein comes from TCRdb applying MiXCR to the 5' RACE reads. The sample records fewer than 400,000 distinct CDR3 sequences, about 16% being singletons. Sample: PBMCs or a T cell subset sorted from them (not recorded which). The receptor set was obtained from a man younger than 35 who had mild COVID-19 (a few samples of this study predate the infection). Cell type and time point are not known.

The chain links TRBV24-1 to TRBJ1-2; TRBD1 matches 8 bases. The CDR3 spans 16 residues. Germline CDR1 KGHDR, CDR2 SFDVKD. V gave up 3 bases and J gave up 7 bases; unmatched junction bases: 12. The chain's CDR3 is CATSDAGSGGRSGYTF. DNA of the CDR3: TGTGCCACCAGTGATGCGGGGTCAGGGGGCAGGAGTGGCTACACCTTC.

The V gene is TRBV30, the J gene TRBJ1-1; a weak D match, TRBD1 (5 bases). V was shortened by 2 bases and J by 3 bases, with 7 bases between the two germline ends. This CDR3 contains 12 residues. From germline, CDR1 is GTSNPN and CDR2 SVGIG (reference sequence). CDR3 in DNA: TGTGCCTGGAGTCCGGGGCACACTGAAGCTTTCTTT. Translating it yields CAWSPGHTEAFF. Complete variable domain (other parts from reference TRBV30 and TRBJ1-1): SQTIHQWPATLVQPVGSPLSLECTVEGTSNPNLYWYRQAAGRGLQLLFYSVGIGQISSEVPQNLSASRPQDRQFILSSKKLLLSDSGFYLCAWSPGHTEAFFGQGTRLTVV.

This clonotype occurred a few times. The chain carries TRBV14 and TRBJ2-3; D might be TRBD2 (5 bases). Germline CDR1 is SGHDN and CDR2 is FVKESK. The CDR3 is made up of 14 amino acids. V lost 0 bases to trimming and J lost 5 bases, with 9 bases between them. CDR3 DNA: TGTGCCAGCAGCCAAGATCACGGGATAGATACGCAGTATTTT. It specifies CASSQDHGIDTQYF.

This clonotype was recorded many times. The chain carries TRBV5-1 and TRBJ2-2; no clear D gene. The CDR3 contains 13 residues. CDR1 is SGHRS and CDR2 is YFSETQ in the germline V gene. The ends were cut back, 4 bases at V and 6 bases at J, with 10 bases in the middle. This chain's CDR3 is CASSMAMSGELFF. CDR3 coding DNA: TGCGCCAGCAGCATGGCAATGTCCGGGGAGCTGTTTTTT. Variable domain in full (rest from reference TRBV5-1 and TRBJ2-2): KAGVTQTPRYLIKTRGQQVTLSCSPISGHRSVSWYQQTPGQGLQFLFEYFSETQRNKGNFPGRFSGRQFSNSRSEMNVSTLELGDSALYLCASSMAMSGELFFGEGSRLTVL.

The table lists this clonotype with a few counts. The chain is built from TRBV2 and TRBJ2-1, with 9 bases aligning to TRBD1. V gave up 8 bases and J gave up 8 bases; unmatched junction bases: 13. CDR3 length: 15 amino acids. Germline assignment: CDR1 SNHLY and CDR2 FYNNEI. The CDR3 region is CASRLGQGQADEQFF. CDR3 DNA: TGTGCCAGCCGATTGGGACAGGGACAGGCGGATGAGCAGTTCTTC.

In this sample, this clonotype turned up a few times. The rearrangement links TRBV6-5 to TRBJ2-7; unclear D gene. CDR3 length equals 15 residues. The germline V and J ends were trimmed by 6 bases and 5 bases, with 20 bases remaining between them. Germline CDR1 reads MNHEY; CDR2 reads SVGAGI. DNA for the CDR3: TGTGCCAGCAGCCCACCGTATGGATACCGCCACGAGCAGTACTTC. Translated, it gives CASSPPYGYRHEQYF.

This clonotype was detected a few times. V usage is TRBV6-1 and J usage is TRBJ2-1, with 10 bases identical to TRBD1. V dropped 11 bases and J dropped 6; count of bases not matched to a gene: 4. Germline V CDR1 and CDR2: MNHNS, SASEGT. This CDR3 has 12 residues. As DNA, the CDR3 is TGTGCCGGGGACAGGGGTGGCAATGAGCAGTTCTTC. Its translation is CAGDRGGNEQFF.

The chain has TRBV4-1 and TRBJ1-3, with D perhaps TRBD1 (6 bases). The CDR3 is 15 amino acids. Germline V gene sequence: CDR1 MGHRA, CDR2 YSYEKL. Deletions cut 4 bases from V and 4 bases from J, with 14 bases between. CDR3: CASSPRQALGNTIYF. CDR3 DNA: TGCGCCAGCAGCCCGAGACAGGCTTTGGGAAACACCATATATTTT.

This clonotype was detected only a few times. The chain joins TRBV19 to TRBJ1-5, with 7 bases lining up with TRBD1. The CDR3 consists of 16 residues. Germline V gives CDR1 LNHDA, CDR2 SQIVND (reference sequence). V gave up 5 bases and J gave up 6 bases; unmatched junction bases: 13. CDR3 protein: CASSDQGVQGRQPQHF. The CDR3 nucleotides read TGTGCCAGTAGTGATCAAGGGGTACAGGGGCGTCAGCCCCAGCATTTT.

This clonotype came up a few times. The chain links TRBV5-1 to TRBJ1-1; the match to TRBD1 covers 7 bases. The length of the CDR3 is 14 residues. V lost 4 bases to trimming and J lost 7 bases; unmatched junction nucleotides: 10. Germline V gene sequence: CDR1 SGHRS, CDR2 YFSETQ. The CDR3 here is CASSLAQTGIEAFF. CDR3 in DNA: TGCGCCAGCAGCCTTGCCCAGACAGGGATTGAAGCTTTCTTT. Filled out from reference TRBV5-1 and TRBJ1-1, the complete variable domain reads KAGVTQTPRYLIKTRGQQVTLSCSPISGHRSVSWYQQTPGQGLQFLFEYFSETQRNKGNFPGRFSGRQFSNSRSEMNVSTLELGDSALYLCASSLAQTGIEAFFGQGTRLTVV.

The table lists this clonotype with a few counts. The chain joins TRBV5-1 to TRBJ2-3; 10 nucleotides match TRBD2. This CDR3 has 19 residues. CDR1 is SGHRS, CDR2 YFSETQ, per germline. Trimming cost V 1 base and J 8 bases; bases outside gene matches: 19. DNA of the CDR3: TGCGCCAGCAGCTTGAGGCTAGCGGGGGCATTGCCCCGGATGGGTACGCAGTATTTT. This encodes CASSLRLAGALPRMGTQYF.

CDR3 loop: CASSSARNSPLHF. The CDR3 DNA reads as TGTGCCAGCAGCTCAGCACGGAATTCACCCCTCCACTTT. J is TRBJ1-6 and V is TRBV7-3; D is uncertain. The germline V gene has CDR1 SGHTA and CDR2 FQGTGA. Trimming removed 4 bases at V and 7 bases at J, with 8 bases between. The CDR3 consists of 13 residues. The complete variable domain, with remaining parts taken from reference TRBV7-3 and TRBJ1-6, reads GAGVSQTPSNKVTEKGKYVELRCDPISGHTALYWYRQSLGQGPEFLIYFQGTGAADDSGLPNDRFFAVRPEGSVSTLKIQRTERGDSAVYLCASSSARNSPLHFGNGTRLTVT.

V gene TRBV6-5 combines with J gene TRBJ2-5; no clear D gene. Germline V gene data show CDR1 as MNHEY and CDR2 as SVGAGI. Trimming took off 1 base at V and 5 bases at J, with 14 bases between the two ends. CDR3 length: 15 amino acids. CDR3 nucleotides: TGTGCCAGCAGTTACTTCGACCGCTACGGGGAGACCCAGTACTTC. It yields the protein CASSYFDRYGETQYF.

In this sample, this clonotype turned up a few times. This chain uses TRBV12-3 or TRBV12-4 with TRBJ2-7; no firm D call. The CDR3 runs 12 residues. V was pared by 7 bases and J by 1 base, with 8 bases between. The CDR3 DNA follows: TGTGCCAGCAAGGCGAGGTCCTACGAGCAGTACTTC. Translated: CASKARSYEQYF.

This sequence joins TRBV10-3 and TRBJ1-1; no clear D. V was clipped by 4 bases and J by 0 bases, with 15 bases between them. Looked up from germline, CDR1 is ENHRY and CDR2 is SYGVKD. The CDR3 spans 16 residues. The CDR3 bases are TGTGCCATCAGTGGGTGGCGGACTAACATGAACACTGAAGCTTTCTTT. As protein: CAISGWRTNMNTEAFF.

This rearrangement joins TRBV12-3 or TRBV12-4 to TRBJ2-2, with TRBD1 as a possible D gene (5 bases). This CDR3 comprises 15 residues. Trimming left V 1 base short and J 4 bases short, with 10 bases between. The CDR3 sequence is CASSLVLGATGELFF. CDR3 DNA sequence: TGTGCCAGCAGTTTAGTTTTAGGGGCCACCGGGGAGCTGTTTTTT.

This clonotype was counted between two and nine times. This chain joins TRBV9 and TRBJ2-5, with TRBD2 matching over 12 bases. The junction had 6 bases not matched to a gene; V was cut back by 3 bases and J by 3 bases. CDR3 length equals 16 residues. CDR1 is SGDLS, CDR2 YYNGEE, per germline. The CDR3 DNA sequence: TGTGCCAGCAGCGATGGGGCTAGCGGGGGGGAAGAGACCCAGTACTTC. Its translation: CASSDGASGGEETQYF.

This clonotype turned up a few times. This rearrangement joins TRBV4-3 to TRBJ2-1; D is uncertain. Germline V gene sequence: CDR1 LGHNA, CDR2 YSLEER. This CDR3 spans 15 amino acids. V was cut by 0 bases and J by 0 bases, with 6 bases left in between. This CDR3 reads CASSQDRNSYNEQFF. The CDR3 bases are TGCGCCAGCAGCCAAGATCGCAACTCCTACAATGAGCAGTTCTTC.

This clonotype came up a few times. The chain links TRBV27 to TRBJ1-1; 11 positions match TRBD1. This CDR3 comprises 16 residues. Germline V CDR1 and CDR2: MNHEY, SMNVEV (reference sequence). The V and J ends lost 5 bases and 1 base, in that order; junction bases with no gene match: 6. The CDR3 here is CASSILGQGANTEAFF. The CDR3 DNA is TGTGCCAGCAGTATACTTGGACAGGGGGCGAACACTGAAGCTTTCTTT.

This clonotype was seen a handful of times. CDR3 in amino acids: CASSQGVGVRTDTQYF. DNA for the CDR3: TGTGCCAGCAGCCAAGGTGTCGGGGTCCGCACAGATACGCAGTATTTT. This chain uses TRBV4-2 with TRBJ2-3; possible D gene TRBD2, 5 bases. This CDR3 has 16 residues. Germline CDR1 is LGHNA and CDR2 is YNFKEQ. Between the trimmed V and J ends, which lost 1 base and 1 base, there was a span of 12 bases.

The CDR3 DNA is TGCGCCAGCAGCGACGACAGGGGGCTGGGTACTGAAGCTTTCTTT. Translating it yields CASSDDRGLGTEAFF. The rearrangement uses TRBV4-3 and TRBJ1-1; 10 positions match TRBD1. Germline V gives CDR1 LGHNA, CDR2 YSLEER. CDR3 length: 15 amino acids. V shed 5 bases, J shed 5 bases, and the junction held 8 bases outside the gene matches.

The V call is TRBV7-9, the J call TRBJ2-3; the D gene is possibly TRBD2 (6 bases). Per germline, CDR1 SEHNR and CDR2 FQNEAQ (reference sequence). V was pared by 5 bases and J by 2 bases, with 17 bases between. The CDR3 consists of 16 residues. The CDR3, as DNA: TGTGCCAGCAGCCTCGGGACTCTCCTGATCACAGATACGCAGTATTTT. Amino acids: CASSLGTLLITDTQYF.

This chain links TRBV7-9 with TRBJ2-1, with no clear D. Trimming stripped 2 bases from V and 6 bases from J, with 14 bases between. The CDR3 covers 15 residues. Per the germline V gene, CDR1 is SEHNR and CDR2 is FQNEAQ (reference sequence). The CDR3 spells CASSLLGFGLNEQFF. CDR3 coding DNA: TGTGCCAGCAGCTTATTAGGGTTCGGCCTCAATGAGCAGTTCTTC.

The V and J genes are TRBV6-5 and TRBJ1-4, with D hard to call. This CDR3 has 11 residues. The V end lost 2 bases, the J end lost 8 bases, and 3 bases lay between the germline ends. From germline, CDR1 is MNHEY and CDR2 SVGAGI. The CDR3 DNA reads as TGTGCCAGCAGTTACCGAGAAAAACTGTTTTTT. Encoded protein: CASSYREKLFF.

This clonotype was seen a handful of times. The chain carries TRBV20-1 and TRBJ2-4; D is tentatively TRBD1 or TRBD2 (5 bases each). The length of the CDR3 is 13 residues. Germline V gene data show CDR1 as DFQATT and CDR2 as SNEGSKA (reference sequence). The V gene lost 3 bases and the J gene lost 6 bases, with 12 bases spanning the gap. CDR3 in DNA: TGCAGTGCTAGCGGGGCGGATGGAAACATTCAGTACTTC. It codes for CSASGADGNIQYF.

The chain is built from TRBV2 and TRBJ2-7; tentative D call: TRBD2 (6 bases). Trimming removed 6 bases at V and 7 bases at J, with 22 bases between. Germline assignment: CDR1 SNHLY and CDR2 FYNNEI. The CDR3 consists of 15 residues. The CDR3 DNA reads TGTGCCAGCAGCGCCGGCGGGACCCCCTTTAAGGAGCAGTACTTC. Translation: CASSAGGTPFKEQYF.

This clonotype occurred many times. The gene calls are TRBV3-1 and TRBJ2-2; D unresolved. Per germline, CDR1 LGHDT and CDR2 YNNKEL (reference sequence). CDR3 length: 13 amino acids. V was pared by 5 bases and J by 3 bases, with 7 bases between. The CDR3 sequence: CASSFTHTGELFF. As DNA, the CDR3 is TGTGCCAGCAGCTTTACTCACACCGGGGAGCTGTTTTTT.

This sequence joins TRBV7-2 and TRBJ1-1; D is undetermined. This CDR3 is built from 15 residues. V shed 1 base and J shed 0 bases, with 9 bases lying between them. CDR1 is SGHTA, CDR2 FQGNSA, per germline. The CDR3 DNA follows: TGTGCCAGCAGCTTAGTATCTGGGGTGAACACTGAAGCTTTCTTT. Its translation: CASSLVSGVNTEAFF.

In its sample, this clonotype was seen a few times. The chain recombines TRBV29-1 with TRBJ1-5; 8 nucleotides agree with TRBD1. The CDR3 loop spans 13 amino acids. CDR1 SQVTM and CDR2 ANQGSEA come from the germline V gene. Trimming cost V 7 bases and J 2 bases; bases outside gene matches: 4. The CDR3 reads CSADRGRNQPQHF. CDR3 bases: TGCAGCGCCGACAGGGGCCGCAATCAGCCCCAGCATTTT.

This clonotype was detected ten times or more. The chain employs TRBV7-2 and TRBJ2-2; D perhaps matches TRBD2 (6 bases). The CDR3 contains 14 residues. Trimming left V 7 bases short and J 3 bases short, with 12 bases between. Germline-derived CDR1 and CDR2 are SGHTA and FQGNSA. DNA of the CDR3: TGTGCCAGCACCCCATCGGGGGACACCGGGGAGCTGTTTTTT. Its translation: CASTPSGDTGELFF.